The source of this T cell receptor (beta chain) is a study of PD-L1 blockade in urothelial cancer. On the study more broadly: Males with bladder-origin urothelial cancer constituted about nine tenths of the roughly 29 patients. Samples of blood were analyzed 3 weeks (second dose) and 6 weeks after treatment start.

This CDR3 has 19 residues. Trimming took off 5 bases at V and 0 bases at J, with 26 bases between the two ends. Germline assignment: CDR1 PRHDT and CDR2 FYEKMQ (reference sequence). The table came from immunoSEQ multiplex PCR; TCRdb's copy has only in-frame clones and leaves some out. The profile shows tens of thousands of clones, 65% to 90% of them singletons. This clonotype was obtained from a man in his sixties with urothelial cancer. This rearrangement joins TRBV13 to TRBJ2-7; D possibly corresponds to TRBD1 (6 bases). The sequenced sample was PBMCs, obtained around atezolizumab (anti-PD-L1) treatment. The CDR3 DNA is TGTGCCAGCAGCCCCGGTTGGACACCGGGACAATCTTTCTCCTACGAGCAGTACTTC. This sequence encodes CASSPGWTPGQSFSYEQYF.